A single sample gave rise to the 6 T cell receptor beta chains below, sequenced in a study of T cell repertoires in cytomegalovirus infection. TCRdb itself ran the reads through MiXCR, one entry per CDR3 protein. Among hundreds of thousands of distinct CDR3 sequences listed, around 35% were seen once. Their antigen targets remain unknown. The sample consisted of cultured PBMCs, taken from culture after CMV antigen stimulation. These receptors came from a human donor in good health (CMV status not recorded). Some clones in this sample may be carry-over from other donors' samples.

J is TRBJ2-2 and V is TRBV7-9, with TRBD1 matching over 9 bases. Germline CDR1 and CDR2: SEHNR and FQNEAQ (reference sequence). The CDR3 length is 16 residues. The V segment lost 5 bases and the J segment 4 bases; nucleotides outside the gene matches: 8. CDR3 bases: TGTGCCAGCAGCGGCCTGGACAGGGGACTCACCGGGGAGCTGTTTTTT. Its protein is CASSGLDRGLTGELFF.

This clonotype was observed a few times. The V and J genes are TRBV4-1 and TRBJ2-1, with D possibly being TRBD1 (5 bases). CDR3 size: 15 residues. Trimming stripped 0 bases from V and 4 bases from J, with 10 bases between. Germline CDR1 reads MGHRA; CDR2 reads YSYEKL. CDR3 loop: CASSQEPGIYNEQFF. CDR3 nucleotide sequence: TGCGCCAGCAGCCAAGAACCAGGGATATACAATGAGCAGTTCTTC.

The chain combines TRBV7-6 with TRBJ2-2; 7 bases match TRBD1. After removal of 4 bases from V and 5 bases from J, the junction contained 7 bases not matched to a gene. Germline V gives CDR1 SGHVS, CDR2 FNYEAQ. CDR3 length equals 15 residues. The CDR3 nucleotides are TGTGCCAGCAGCTCTCCGACAGGGTTGACCGGGGAGCTGTTTTTT. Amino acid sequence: CASSSPTGLTGELFF. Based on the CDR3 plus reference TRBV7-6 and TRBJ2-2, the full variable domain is GAGVSQSPRYKVTKRGQDVALRCDPISGHVSLYWYRQALGQGPEFLTYFNYEAQQDKSGLPNDRFSAERPEGSISTLTIQRTEQRDSAMYRCASSSPTGLTGELFFGEGSRLTVL.

CDR3 amino acids: CASSLLTGGNNEQFF. As DNA, the CDR3 is TGTGCCAGCAGCCTCCTCACGGGAGGAAACAATGAGCAGTTCTTC. V usage is TRBV7-9 and J usage is TRBJ2-1; 7 bases agree with TRBD2. CDR1 and CDR2 from the germline V gene are SEHNR and FQNEAQ (reference sequence). V gave up 5 bases and J gave up 5 bases; unmatched junction bases: 9. The CDR3 consists of 15 residues.

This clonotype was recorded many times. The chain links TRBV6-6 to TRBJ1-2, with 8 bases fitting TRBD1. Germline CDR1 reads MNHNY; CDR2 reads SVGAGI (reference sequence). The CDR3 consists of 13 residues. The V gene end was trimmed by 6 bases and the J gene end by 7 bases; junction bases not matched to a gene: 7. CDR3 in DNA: TGTGCCAGCAGCCCCGGACAGGGCCTTGGCTACACCTTC. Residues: CASSPGQGLGYTF.

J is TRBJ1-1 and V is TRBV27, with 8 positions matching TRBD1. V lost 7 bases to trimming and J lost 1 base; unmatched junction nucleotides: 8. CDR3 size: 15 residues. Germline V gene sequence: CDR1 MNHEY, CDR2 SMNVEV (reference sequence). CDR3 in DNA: TGTGCCAGCACCCCGACAGGGGAGGGGAACACTGAAGCTTTCTTT. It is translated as CASTPTGEGNTEAFF.